This T cell receptor (beta chain) emerged from a study of Graves' ophthalmopathy and Graves' hyperthyroidism. Overall study context: Peripheral blood sampling preceded any treatment and occurred at initial diagnosis.

The CDR3 has 14 amino acids. V shed 4 bases and J 11 bases; nucleotides not matched to a gene: 13. Germline assignment: CDR1 SEHNR and CDR2 FQNEAQ (reference sequence). This clonotype has a count of ten or more. Its matching antigen is unknown. RNA transcripts were the source from which TCR beta CDR3 regions were amplified. First-round RT-PCR used HTBI primers; second-round multiplex PCR followed. TCRdb recomputed calls from the multiplex PCR reads with MiXCR, one row per CDR3 protein. This table holds approximately 640,000 distinct CDR3 sequences, 35% to 45% found once. Findings and limits, study-wide: With 70.59% sensitivity and about 74% specificity, the model predicted ophthalmopathy progression. Most clonotypes expanded in thyroid above 0.001 frequency were present in blood too.

The sequence derives from an adult man with Graves' ophthalmopathy. The V gene is TRBV7-9, the J gene TRBJ1-1; TRBD1 matches at 7 bases. Material: peripheral blood. The CDR3 region has the DNA TGTGCCAGCAGCTCCCCCCGGGACAGCCCATGGGCTTTCTTT. Its translation: CASSSPRDSPWAFF.